This passage covers 25 T cell receptor beta chains from one sample sequenced in a study of blood T cell repertoires in COVID-19. The method was immunoSEQ multiplex PCR; TCRdb's version includes in-frame clones alone and lacks a portion of them. The top ten hold 3.5% to 5% of the sample, which has some 300,000 clones, under 90% seen once. The specimen was PBMCs or T cells enriched from blood (not recorded which). The receptors stem from a man aged 25-45 years who had recovered from COVID-19.

In this sample, this clone turned up once. The gene calls are TRBV19 and TRBJ2-5; 7 bases are shared with TRBD1. V trimming: 2 bases; J trimming: 6 bases; junction bases outside the gene matches: 6. There are 14 residues in the CDR3. The germline gives CDR1 LNHDA, CDR2 SQIVND (reference sequence). DNA for the CDR3: TGTGCCAGTAGTATAAATAGGGGGCCGCAGACCCAGTACTTC. Protein product: CASSINRGPQTQYF.

J is TRBJ1-5 and V is TRBV19, with 8 bases matching TRBD1. In germline, CDR1 is LNHDA, CDR2 SQIVND (reference sequence). V shed 3 bases, J shed 3 bases, and the junction held 7 bases outside the gene matches. The length of the CDR3 is 16 residues. CDR3 DNA sequence: TGTGCCAGTAGTATTATGGGGACAGGCCTCAATCAGCCCCAGCATTTT. Protein sequence: CASSIMGTGLNQPQHF.

The chain recombines TRBV6-1 with TRBJ2-4; tentatively, D is TRBD2 (5 bases). Trimming pared 3 bases from V and 1 base from J, leaving 10 bases between. Germline CDR1 and CDR2: MNHNS and SASEGT. The CDR3 runs to 15 residues. The DNA of the CDR3 is TGTGCCAGCAGTGACCCGGGGTTGGCCAAAAACATTCAGTACTTC. It is translated as CASSDPGLAKNIQYF.

The chain couples TRBV5-1 to TRBJ1-4, with no clear D. Germline CDR1 is SGHRS and CDR2 is YFSETQ. The CDR3 runs to 13 residues. Between the trimmed V and J ends, which lost 5 bases and 4 bases, there was a span of 9 bases. CDR3 residues: CASRREGNEKLFF. In DNA, the CDR3 is TGCGCCAGCAGGAGGGAGGGTAATGAAAAACTGTTTTTT.

This chain links TRBV12-3 or TRBV12-4 with TRBJ2-7; 9 bases line up with TRBD2. The J segment lost 5 bases and the V segment lost 3 bases, leaving 2 bases of the junction unmatched. The CDR3 runs 13 residues. The CDR3 here is CASSFSGSDEQYF. Written as DNA, the CDR3 is TGTGCCAGCAGTTTTAGCGGGAGTGACGAGCAGTACTTC.

This clone was observed once. The V and J genes are TRBV6-6 and TRBJ1-5, with D possibly matching TRBD1 (5 bases). Germline V gene lookup returns CDR1 MNHNY and CDR2 SVGAGI (reference sequence). Trimming pared 2 bases from V and 3 bases from J, leaving 11 bases between. CDR3 length: 15 residues. The CDR3 protein is CASSYISGNNQPQHF. The CDR3 DNA is TGTGCCAGCAGTTACATTTCAGGGAACAATCAGCCCCAGCATTTT.

V gene TRBV3-1 (or the pseudogene TRBV3-2) combines with J gene TRBJ1-2; perhaps TRBD1 as D (5 bases). Trimming cost V 0 bases and J 8 bases, with 13 bases left between them. This CDR3 comprises 14 residues. Germline CDR1 LGHDT, CDR2 YNNKEL (reference sequence). CDR3 bases: TGTGCCAGCAGCCAAGATTTCCAAAAGGGGGGCTACACCTTC. Amino acid sequence: CASSQDFQKGGYTF.

The chain is built from TRBV29-1 and TRBJ2-7, with a tentative D call TRBD2 (5 bases). The CDR3 is 15 amino acids. The ends were cut back, 2 bases at V and 3 bases at J, with 17 bases in the middle. The germline V gene encodes CDR1 SQVTM and CDR2 ANQGSEA. In DNA, the CDR3 is TGCAGCGTTGAATTATGGGATGAGGGCTACTACGAGCAGTACTTC. The encoded protein is CSVELWDEGYYEQYF.

V gene TRBV4-1 combines with J gene TRBJ1-5; a weak D match, TRBD1 (5 bases). The germline V gene encodes CDR1 MGHRA and CDR2 YSYEKL. Trimming took 1 base from V and 5 from J, leaving 12 bases between them. The CDR3 is 15 residues long. The CDR3 DNA follows: TGCGCCAGCAGCCAAGTTCAGGGCCTCTATCAGCCCCAGCATTTT. It translates to CASSQVQGLYQPQHF.

This chain connects TRBV5-1 to TRBJ2-7; D is ambiguous. The germline V gene has CDR1 SGHRS and CDR2 YFSETQ. Trimming cost V 4 bases and J 0 bases, with 11 bases left between them. This CDR3 has 14 residues. The DNA for the CDR3 is TGCGCCAGCAGCATGTTAGAGGCCTCCTACGAGCAGTACTTC. This translates into CASSMLEASYEQYF.

A word on this clone: The sample contains more than one DNA sequence encoding this CDR3. The chain has TRBV7-9 and TRBJ2-3; D is undetermined. V was cut by 3 bases and J by 3 bases, with 4 bases left in between. The CDR3 runs to 12 residues. The germline V gene encodes CDR1 SEHNR and CDR2 FQNEAQ (reference sequence). The DNA of the CDR3 is TGTGCCAGCAGCTTCGGGACAGATACGCAGTATTTT. Translation gives CASSFGTDTQYF.

The rearrangement joins TRBV3-1 (or the pseudogene TRBV3-2) to TRBJ1-1; D remains ambiguous. V lost 4 bases and J lost 1, with 10 bases in between. Germline values: CDR1 LGHDT, CDR2 YNNKEL (reference sequence). This CDR3 comprises 14 residues. DNA of the CDR3: TGTGCCAGCAGCCCAGGACTGTGGAACACTGAAGCTTTCTTT. It yields the protein CASSPGLWNTEAFF.

This sequence joins TRBV29-1 and TRBJ2-1; TRBD2 aligns across 8 bases. The CDR3 is made up of 12 amino acids. Germline V CDR1 and CDR2: SQVTM, ANQGSEA. Trimming took 4 bases from V and 6 from J; bases not matched to a gene: 2. The chain's CDR3 is CSVAGGSNEQFF. CDR3 bases: TGCAGCGTTGCGGGGGGGAGCAATGAGCAGTTCTTC.

In this sample, this clone turned up many times. V and J are TRBV5-6 and TRBJ1-5; weak D call: TRBD1 (6 bases). The CDR3 runs 17 residues. In germline, CDR1 is SGHDT, CDR2 YYEEEE. V was clipped by 3 bases and J by 1 base, with 17 bases between them. CDR3 loop: CASSWTSRGISNQPQHF. The DNA of the CDR3 is TGTGCCAGCAGCTGGACGTCCAGGGGCATAAGCAATCAGCCCCAGCATTTT.

The V and J genes are TRBV18 and TRBJ1-3; D is perhaps TRBD1 (6 bases). This CDR3 has 17 amino acids. The germline V and J ends were trimmed by 3 bases and 0 bases, with 15 bases remaining between them. CDR1 is KGHSH, CDR2 LQKENI, per germline. The CDR3 loop is CASSPSGGANSGNTIYF. In DNA form, the CDR3 reads TGTGCCAGCTCACCCTCGGGGGGCGCCAACTCTGGAAACACCATATATTTT.

In its sample, this clone was seen once. The chain recombines TRBV7-9 with TRBJ2-5; D is possibly TRBD2 (7 bases). The CDR3 sequence is 15 residues long. The ends were cut back, 5 bases at V and 3 bases at J, with 16 bases in the middle. The germline CDR1 and CDR2 sequences are SEHNR and FQNEAQ (reference sequence). The CDR3 reads CASSALGGREETQYF. The CDR3 DNA is TGTGCCAGCAGCGCCCTCGGGGGGCGCGAAGAGACCCAGTACTTC.

In this sample, this clone turned up a few times. V and J are TRBV10-2 and TRBJ1-4; TRBD1 matches at 11 bases. Per germline, CDR1 WSHSY and CDR2 SAAADI. The CDR3 sequence is 14 residues long. With V trimmed by 8 bases and J by 7 bases, 6 bases remained unmatched. The CDR3 here is CASGQGAASEKLFF. As DNA, the CDR3 is TGCGCCAGCGGACAGGGGGCAGCAAGTGAAAAACTGTTTTTT.

The count of this clone is one. The rearrangement uses TRBV27 and TRBJ2-7; TRBD1 agrees at 7 bases. This CDR3 is built from 17 residues. Looked up from germline, CDR1 is MNHEY and CDR2 is SMNVEV (reference sequence). J was trimmed by 2 bases and V by 0 bases; bases with no gene match: 10. The CDR3 DNA reads TGTGCCAGCAGTTTATCGAGGACAGGACGAAACACCTACGAGCAGTACTTC. It yields the protein CASSLSRTGRNTYEQYF.

This chain joins TRBV7-2 and TRBJ1-1; TRBD1 matches 8 bases. CDR1 SGHTA and CDR2 FQGNSA come from the germline V gene. Trimming cost V 5 bases and J 7 bases; bases outside gene matches: 6. The CDR3 runs to 13 residues. The DNA of the CDR3 is TGTGCCAGCAGCACTCACAGGGGGAGTGAAGCTTTCTTT. It encodes CASSTHRGSEAFF.

The gene calls are TRBV2 and TRBJ1-5, with D unclear. Germline CDR1 SNHLY, CDR2 FYNNEI. The CDR3 length is 17 residues. Deletions cut 1 base from V and 7 bases from J, with 20 bases between. CDR3 amino acids: CASSEGAVGAPGQPQHF. Written as DNA, the CDR3 is TGTGCCAGCAGTGAAGGGGCCGTCGGTGCCCCTGGACAGCCCCAGCATTTT.

This clone has a handful of counts. The chain couples TRBV6-5 to TRBJ2-3; perhaps TRBD2 as D (5 bases). Germline CDR1 and CDR2: MNHEY and SVGAGI. This CDR3 is 15 amino acids long. V was trimmed by 0 bases and J by 4 bases, leaving 11 bases between them. In nucleotides, the CDR3 is TGTGCCAGCAGTTACTCAGGAGGTTTACCAGATACGCAGTATTTT. Protein: CASSYSGGLPDTQYF.

Only one count was recorded for this clone. The chain recombines TRBV2 with TRBJ2-4; possibly TRBD2 for D (6 bases). The CDR3 loop spans 18 amino acids. V lost 3 bases and J 1 base, leaving 19 bases between the germline ends. From germline, CDR1 is SNHLY and CDR2 FYNNEI. The CDR3 DNA reads TGTGCCAGCAGTGAGTATGGTCTAGCGCCCGGTGCCAAAAACATTCAGTACTTC. Translated, it gives CASSEYGLAPGAKNIQYF.

This chain connects TRBV15 to TRBJ1-4; D unresolved. The CDR3 runs to 14 residues. The ends were cut back, 1 base at V and 5 bases at J, with 8 bases in the middle. Germline V gene data show CDR1 as LNHNV and CDR2 as YYDKDF (reference sequence). CDR3 in DNA: TGTGCCACCAGCAGAGCAGCGAACAATGAAAAACTGTTTTTT. It codes for CATSRAANNEKLFF.

The chain carries TRBV5-5 and TRBJ2-1; 7 positions match TRBD1. The V segment lost 4 bases and the J segment 4 bases; nucleotides outside the gene matches: 8. The CDR3 runs 15 residues. The germline V gene has CDR1 SGHKS and CDR2 YYEKEE (reference sequence). This CDR3 reads CASSATGQPYNEQFF. The CDR3 nucleotides read TGTGCCAGCAGCGCGACGGGACAGCCATACAATGAGCAGTTCTTC.

The V and J genes are TRBV12-3 or TRBV12-4 and TRBJ2-7; 9 bases fit TRBD2. V was pared by 8 bases and J by 3 bases, with 2 bases of the junction left unmatched. CDR3 size: 12 residues. CDR3 sequence: CASGLANYEQYF. The CDR3 DNA reads TGTGCCAGCGGACTAGCGAACTACGAGCAGTACTTC.